Below, 21 T cell receptor beta chains from the same sample are listed, as sequenced in a study of identical twins. In TCRdb, the 5' RACE reads were re-called with MiXCR into one record per CDR3 protein. The sample consists of a few hundred thousand distinct CDR3 sequences, over 8.5% of them appearing once. This sample also belongs to another study, concerning yellow fever vaccine responses in identical twins.

The sample was PBMCs. The origin of the receptors is a woman younger than 30 in good health.

This chain connects TRBV20-1 to TRBJ2-1; unclear D gene. Trimming stripped 4 bases from V and 10 bases from J, with 14 bases between. The length of the CDR3 is 12 residues. In germline, CDR1 is DFQATT, CDR2 SNEGSKA (reference sequence). CDR3 in DNA: TGCAGTGCTATGGACCTAAGTTCAGAGCAGTTCTTC. Residues: CSAMDLSSEQFF.

This clonotype appeared many times. The chain links TRBV14 to TRBJ2-7, with D perhaps matching TRBD2 (5 bases). The CDR3 contains 15 residues. The germline V and J ends were trimmed by 1 base and 2 bases, with 12 bases remaining between them. The germline gives CDR1 SGHDN, CDR2 FVKESK. The CDR3 loop reads CASSQAPEDPYEQYF. The CDR3 coding sequence is TGTGCCAGCAGCCAAGCTCCGGAGGACCCCTACGAGCAGTACTTC.

The chain is built from TRBV5-1 and TRBJ2-1; 8 bases match TRBD1. Germline trimming cut 2 bases from V and 10 bases from J; bases unmatched to any gene: 8. Germline V lookup: CDR1 SGHRS, CDR2 YFSETQ. This CDR3 has 14 residues. CDR3 amino acids: CASSFPTGGLEQFF. The DNA for the CDR3 is TGCGCCAGCAGCTTTCCTACAGGGGGTTTGGAGCAGTTCTTC. The variable domain in full, with the rest retrieved from reference TRBV5-1 and TRBJ2-1, is KAGVTQTPRYLIKTRGQQVTLSCSPISGHRSVSWYQQTPGQGLQFLFEYFSETQRNKGNFPGRFSGRQFSNSRSEMNVSTLELGDSALYLCASSFPTGGLEQFFGPGTRLTVL.

The table lists this clonotype with many counts. V and J are TRBV4-2 and TRBJ1-2; the match to TRBD1 covers 7 bases. The germline CDR1 and CDR2 sequences are LGHNA and YNFKEQ. The CDR3 runs 16 residues. V trimming: 0 bases; J trimming: 2 bases; junction bases outside the gene matches: 6. The CDR3 region has the DNA TGTGCCAGCAGCCAAGAGTTCGGCAGGGGGAACTATGGCTACACCTTC. Translating gives CASSQEFGRGNYGYTF.

This clonotype came up a few times. This chain links TRBV11-2 with TRBJ2-3, with no clear D. CDR1 and CDR2 from the germline V gene are SGHAT and FQNNGV. With 4 bases removed from V and 2 bases from J, the gap between germline ends came to 16 bases. This CDR3 spans 16 amino acids. The CDR3 region has the DNA TGTGCCAGCAGCTCCCGCGGCCAGAAAAACACAGATACGCAGTATTTT. Its translation is CASSSRGQKNTDTQYF.

The V gene is TRBV20-1, the J gene TRBJ1-5; 8 bases agree with TRBD1. Per germline, CDR1 DFQATT and CDR2 SNEGSKA (reference sequence). The CDR3 spans 16 residues. Trimming cost V 6 bases and J 6 bases; bases outside gene matches: 16. CDR3 region: CSAPDQQGGLGQPQHF. CDR3 coding DNA: TGCAGTGCCCCGGACCAACAGGGGGGTTTGGGTCAGCCCCAGCATTTT.

As concerns this clonotype: The junction departs from the called germline gene at one end, perhaps through a read error. This chain connects TRBV4-2 to TRBJ2-2; D possibly corresponds to TRBD2 (6 bases). This CDR3 is 17 amino acids long. The germline V gene has CDR1 LGHNA and CDR2 YNFKEQ. The CDR3 protein is CVSSQEQRQGGTGELFF. CDR3 coding DNA: TGTGTCAGCAGCCAAGAGCAACGTCAGGGAGGCACCGGGGAGCTGTTTTTT.

This clonotype has at least ten counts. This chain connects TRBV5-1 to TRBJ2-2; 13 bases align to TRBD2. The length of the CDR3 is 17 residues. The ends lost 5 bases at V and 5 bases at J; junction bases unmatched: 9. Germline values: CDR1 SGHRS, CDR2 YFSETQ. In DNA form, the CDR3 reads TGCGCCAGCAGTTTTGGACTAGCGGGAGAAAGGACCGGGGAGCTGTTTTTT. Its protein is CASSFGLAGERTGELFF.

The chain employs TRBV15 and TRBJ2-7; D gene ambiguous. The V gene's germline CDR1 is LNHNV and CDR2 YYDKDF (reference sequence). The CDR3 length is 16 residues. The V end was cut by 3 bases, the J end by 0 bases, with 15 bases between. The chain's CDR3 is CATSSRTPESSYEQYF. The CDR3 DNA reads as TGTGCCACCAGCAGTAGAACCCCGGAGAGCTCCTACGAGCAGTACTTC. The entire variable domain, with the rest obtained from reference TRBV15 and TRBJ2-7, is as follows: DAMVIQNPRYQVTQFGKPVTLSCSQTLNHNVMYWYQQKSSQAPKLLFHYYDKDFNNEADTPDNFQSRRPNTSFCFLDIRSPGLGDTAMYLCATSSRTPESSYEQYFGPGTRLTVT.

This clonotype occurred a few times. This chain uses TRBV23-1 with TRBJ2-7; TRBD2 might be the D (5 bases). TRBV23-1 is an ORF for which the function is uncertain. The CDR3 length is 12 residues. V was pared by 8 bases and J by 7 bases, with 15 bases between. CDR3 in amino acids: CASPRQTIEQYF. The CDR3 nucleotides read TGCGCCAGCCCTAGGCAGACTATTGAGCAGTACTTC.

This rearrangement joins TRBV11-2 to TRBJ2-5; possible D gene TRBD2, 5 bases. Per germline, CDR1 SGHAT and CDR2 FQNNGV. Trimming pared 4 bases from V and 6 bases from J, leaving 27 bases between. This CDR3 has 18 amino acids. The DNA for the CDR3 is TGTGCCAGCAGCTCCCGACTACTGCCAAAGCCGGGTGTAAAGACCCAGTACTTC. It translates to CASSSRLLPKPGVKTQYF.

This chain joins TRBV2 and TRBJ2-6; 7 bases align to TRBD1. CDR3 length equals 17 residues. Per the germline V gene, CDR1 is SNHLY and CDR2 is FYNNEI. V lost 5 bases to trimming and J lost 3 bases; unmatched junction nucleotides: 10. The CDR3 spells CASSIHMTGSGANVLTF. As DNA, the CDR3 is TGTGCCAGCAGTATACACATGACAGGGAGTGGGGCCAACGTCCTGACTTTC.

The chain carries TRBV7-6 and TRBJ2-1; 8 bases are a match to TRBD1. The germline gives CDR1 SGHVS, CDR2 FNYEAQ. V lost 4 bases and J lost 5; bases outside the gene matches: 4. This CDR3 has 14 amino acids. The DNA of the CDR3 is TGTGCCAGCAGCTCGGGACAGGAGAACAATGAGCAGTTCTTC. The encoded protein is CASSSGQENNEQFF. Looking up the rest from reference TRBV7-6 and TRBJ2-1 gives the full variable domain: GAGVSQSPRYKVTKRGQDVALRCDPISGHVSLYWYRQALGQGPEFLTYFNYEAQQDKSGLPNDRFSAERPEGSISTLTIQRTEQRDSAMYRCASSSGQENNEQFFGPGTRLTVL.

There are many counts of this clonotype. The rearrangement uses TRBV6-5 and TRBJ2-7; D ambiguous. CDR1 is MNHEY, CDR2 SVGAGI, per germline. The CDR3 is 15 amino acids. Trimming removed 2 bases from V and 6 bases from J, with 17 bases in between. CDR3 loop: CASSYAHHSSGEQYF. The DNA for the CDR3 is TGTGCCAGCAGTTACGCACATCATAGCTCCGGCGAGCAGTACTTC.

This clonotype has just a few counts. The rearrangement uses TRBV3-1 and TRBJ2-3, with 12 bases that match TRBD2. Germline assignment: CDR1 LGHDT and CDR2 YNNKEL (reference sequence). This CDR3 comprises 16 residues. Trimming took 1 base from V and 6 from J; bases not matched to a gene: 5. Here the CDR3 reads CASSQGLAGERDTQYF. DNA of the CDR3: TGTGCCAGCAGCCAAGGACTAGCGGGGGAAAGGGATACGCAGTATTTT.

This clonotype was counted many times. A read error may account for a junction end that differs from germline. This sequence joins TRBV7-7 and TRBJ2-5; D is perhaps TRBD1 or TRBD2 (5 bases each). The CDR3 loop spans 17 amino acids. From germline, CDR1 is SSHAT and CDR2 FNYEAQ (reference sequence). CDR3 in DNA: TGTGCTAGCAGCCCTCGGTTGGGTTCAGGGAGTCAAGAGACCCAGTACTTC. Residues: CASSPRLGSGSQETQYF. Variable domain in full (rest from reference TRBV7-7 and TRBJ2-5): GAGVSQSPRYKVTKRGQDVTLRCDPISSHATLYWYQQALGQGPEFLTYFNYEAQPDKSGLPSDRFSAERPEGSISTLTIQRTEQRDSAMYRCASSPRLGSGSQETQYFGPGTRLLVL.

The rearrangement joins TRBV27 to TRBJ2-3, with 10 bases lining up with TRBD2. J lost 5 bases, V lost 2 bases, and 7 bases had no gene match. CDR1 MNHEY and CDR2 SMNVEV come from the germline V gene (reference sequence). The CDR3 contains 16 residues. The CDR3 here is CASSLNLAGDLDTQYF. CDR3 DNA: TGTGCCAGCAGTTTAAATCTAGCGGGAGATCTAGATACGCAGTATTTT.

The J gene is TRBJ2-1, the V gene TRBV24-1; 9 bases are a match to TRBD1. Trimming cost V 4 bases and J 5 bases; bases outside gene matches: 5. This CDR3 comprises 15 residues. Germline values: CDR1 KGHDR, CDR2 SFDVKD. The CDR3 DNA is TGTGCCACCAGTGAGACCGGGACAGGGAACAATGAGCAGTTCTTC. Protein sequence: CATSETGTGNNEQFF.

V and J are TRBV7-3 and TRBJ2-1; TRBD1 or TRBD2 may be the D gene (5 bases each). The V end was cut by 1 base, the J end by 8 bases, with 30 bases between. CDR1 and CDR2 from the germline V gene are SGHTA and FQGTGA. The CDR3 contains 20 residues. CDR3 amino acids: CASSLRRATLLGGGGDEQFF. The CDR3 DNA reads TGTGCCAGCAGCTTAAGGAGAGCGACTCTATTAGGTGGGGGTGGAGATGAGCAGTTCTTC. Full variable domain (outside the CDR3, taken from reference TRBV7-3 and TRBJ2-1): GAGVSQTPSNKVTEKGKYVELRCDPISGHTALYWYRQSLGQGPEFLIYFQGTGAADDSGLPNDRFFAVRPEGSVSTLKIQRTERGDSAVYLCASSLRRATLLGGGGDEQFFGPGTRLTVL.

V and J are TRBV6-2 or TRBV6-3 and TRBJ1-2; perhaps TRBD1 as D (6 bases). The V and J ends lost 8 bases and 9 bases respectively, with 16 bases between them. The CDR3 is 12 amino acids. CDR1 and CDR2 (germline): MNHEY, SVGEGT. CDR3 region: CASGNTGTRYTF. DNA for the CDR3: TGTGCCAGCGGAAATACAGGGACCCGCTACACCTTC.

The J gene is TRBJ2-3, the V gene TRBV4-3; 7 bases match TRBD1. V shed 2 bases, J shed 1 base, and the junction held 3 bases outside the gene matches. The germline gives CDR1 LGHNA, CDR2 YSLEER. The CDR3 runs to 15 residues. CDR3 loop: CASSQITGGTDTQYF. The CDR3 DNA follows: TGCGCCAGCAGCCAAATTACAGGGGGCACAGATACGCAGTATTTT.